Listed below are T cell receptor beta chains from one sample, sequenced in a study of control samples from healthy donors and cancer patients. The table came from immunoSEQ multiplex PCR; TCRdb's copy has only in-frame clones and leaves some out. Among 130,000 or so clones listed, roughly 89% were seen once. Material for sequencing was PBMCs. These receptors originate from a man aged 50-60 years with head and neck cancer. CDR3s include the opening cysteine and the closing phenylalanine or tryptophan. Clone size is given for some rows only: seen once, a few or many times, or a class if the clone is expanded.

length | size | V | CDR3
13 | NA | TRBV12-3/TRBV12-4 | CASRLTGTDEQYF
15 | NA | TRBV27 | CASSLIAGGNYEQYF
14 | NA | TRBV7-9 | CASSLATGKETQYF
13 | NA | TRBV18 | CASSPPGQGGYTF
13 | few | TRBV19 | CASSTTGGDGYTF
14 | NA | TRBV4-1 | CASSQDPGTDTQYF
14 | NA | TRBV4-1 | CASSQVAVNTEAFF
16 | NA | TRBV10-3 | CAISESLRAGNQPQHF
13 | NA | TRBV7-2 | CASSSRTAYEQYF
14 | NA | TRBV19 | CASSIGGLNYGYTF
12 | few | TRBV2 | CASKVLRNTIYF
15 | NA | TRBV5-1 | CASSPLTRGAETQYF
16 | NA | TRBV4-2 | CASSPTHGTEYSPLHF
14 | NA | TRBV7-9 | CASSLAGGFNEQYF
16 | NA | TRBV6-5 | CASSYSPGSSYNEQFF
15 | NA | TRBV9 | CASSWGLAVTDTQYF
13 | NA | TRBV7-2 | CASSTGQFLGYTF
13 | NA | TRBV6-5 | CASSYSDEGEQYF
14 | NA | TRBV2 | CASRRSLSGETQYF
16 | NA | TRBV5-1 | CASKFVAGSVNSPLHF
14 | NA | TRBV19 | CASSVRTGSTEAFF
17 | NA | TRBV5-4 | CASSNPQTSGRADEQFF
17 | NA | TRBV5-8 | CASSSYRTSGRVYEQYF
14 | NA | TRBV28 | CASSPQHPQNTIYF
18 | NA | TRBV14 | CASSKLAGGPKTYNEQFF
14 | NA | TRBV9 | CASSVGQLNTEAFF
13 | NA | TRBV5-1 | CASSLEEGYGYTF
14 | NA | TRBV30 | CAWSQGNDGNTIYF
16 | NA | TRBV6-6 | CASRRSGAYSNYGYTF
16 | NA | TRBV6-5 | CASSYSGLQGVNEQFF
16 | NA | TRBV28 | CASSLLLAGGRNEQFF
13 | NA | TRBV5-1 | CASSPGPPVEQYF
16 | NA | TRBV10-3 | CAISESDRSGANVLTF
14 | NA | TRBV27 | CASSLYVYDSPLHF
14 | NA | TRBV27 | CASSLGFSNQPQHF
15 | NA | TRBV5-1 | CASSPQGANPRSYTF
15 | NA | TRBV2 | CASTQTGVRNQPQHF
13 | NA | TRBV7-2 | CASSFRPLGEAFF
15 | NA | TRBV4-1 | CASSHQQGTTDTQYF
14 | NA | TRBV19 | CASSKQSQYDTQYF
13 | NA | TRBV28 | CASSLEDGTEAFF
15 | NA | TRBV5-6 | CASSFIGTGGTEAFF
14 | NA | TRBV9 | CASSVAKVSEKLFF
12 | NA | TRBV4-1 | CASSANQETQYF
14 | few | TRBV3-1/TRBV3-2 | CASSPEAGAAPLHF
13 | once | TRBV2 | CASTVGMNTEAFF
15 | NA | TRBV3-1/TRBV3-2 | CASSPGTSGLNEQFF
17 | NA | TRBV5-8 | CASSLARGATTNEKLFF
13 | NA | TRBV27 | CASSELYNSPLHF
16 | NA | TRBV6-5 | CASSYSASGGAYEQYF
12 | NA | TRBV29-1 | CSALEGEAEAFF
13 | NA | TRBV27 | CASSLRQGYEQYF
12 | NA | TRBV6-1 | CASSERIGELFF
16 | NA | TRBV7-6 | CASSYGTGSRTDTQYF
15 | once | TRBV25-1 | CASSDPGTGGTEAFF
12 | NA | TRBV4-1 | CASSHASDEQFF
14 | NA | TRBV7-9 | CASSLNPGGEKLFF
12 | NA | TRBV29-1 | CSVVAPSETQYF